These 16 T cell receptor beta chains were sequenced from one sample in a study of T-cell memory formation after mild COVID-19. TCRdb passed the 5' RACE reads through MiXCR, listing each CDR3 protein once. The data hold 550,000 to 650,000 distinct CDR3 sequences, with approximately 15% observed a single time. The specimen was PBMCs or a T cell subset sorted from them (not recorded which). These receptors were taken from an adult woman who had mild COVID-19 (a few samples of this study predate the infection). Cell type and time point are not known.

This chain connects TRBV5-6 to TRBJ1-5, with D maybe TRBD1 (5 bases). This CDR3 comprises 15 residues. V lost 4 bases to trimming and J lost 6 bases, with 17 bases between them. Germline CDR1 SGHDT, CDR2 YYEEEE. The CDR3 reads CASSQGPSSVQPQHF. The DNA of the CDR3 is TGTGCCAGCAGCCAGGGACCAAGTAGTGTTCAGCCCCAGCATTTT. Using reference TRBV5-6 and TRBJ1-5 for the parts outside the CDR3, the full variable domain is DAGVTQSPTHLIKTRGQQVTLRCSPKSGHDTVSWYQQALGQGPQFIFQYYEEEERQRGNFPDRFSGHQFPNYSSELNVNALLLGDSALYLCASSQGPSSVQPQHFGDGTRLSIL.

This clonotype was counted between two and nine times. The chain recombines TRBV2 with TRBJ2-7; possible D gene TRBD1, 6 bases. The CDR3 runs 17 residues. The V end was cut by 0 bases, the J end by 0 bases, with 15 bases between. Germline V gene data show CDR1 as SNHLY and CDR2 as FYNNEI. Here the CDR3 reads CASSEASTGPVSYEQYF. DNA of the CDR3: TGTGCCAGCAGTGAAGCCTCTACAGGGCCAGTCTCCTACGAGCAGTACTTC.

The chain uses TRBV6-5 and TRBJ1-1; no clear D gene. V was clipped by 0 bases and J by 1 base, with 9 bases between them. Germline assignment: CDR1 MNHEY and CDR2 SVGAGI. This CDR3 is 15 amino acids long. The CDR3 loop is CASSYSLTQNTEAFF. The CDR3 coding sequence is TGTGCCAGCAGTTACTCTTTGACACAGAACACTGAAGCTTTCTTT.

This rearrangement joins TRBV19 to TRBJ1-1; D possibly corresponds to TRBD1 (5 bases). Germline V gives CDR1 LNHDA, CDR2 SQIVND (reference sequence). The ends were cut back, 5 bases at V and 2 bases at J, with 18 bases in the middle. The CDR3 is 16 amino acids. CDR3 sequence: CASSGYVTVINTEAFF. The CDR3 DNA follows: TGTGCCAGTAGTGGCTATGTGACAGTAATTAACACTGAAGCTTTCTTT.

This clonotype has only a few counts. The V gene is TRBV7-9, the J gene TRBJ1-1; unclear D gene. The CDR3 totals 15 residues. The V gene's germline CDR1 is SEHNR and CDR2 FQNEAQ (reference sequence). The V and J ends lost 1 base and 4 bases respectively, with 13 bases between them. The CDR3 sequence is CASSLGPARSTEAFF. CDR3 bases: TGTGCCAGCAGCTTAGGCCCCGCCAGGAGCACTGAAGCTTTCTTT.

The sample holds a few counts of this clonotype. The chain links TRBV7-2 to TRBJ2-1, with D perhaps matching TRBD1 (5 bases). The length of the CDR3 is 13 residues. V was clipped by 2 bases and J by 10 bases, with 12 bases between them. In germline, CDR1 is SGHTA, CDR2 FQGNSA. The CDR3 here is CASSLTRVGEQFF. The CDR3, as DNA: TGTGCCAGCAGCTTAACCAGGGTGGGCGAGCAGTTCTTC.

This clonotype was seen a handful of times. This chain joins TRBV19 and TRBJ2-7; TRBD2 might be the D (6 bases). Germline V gives CDR1 LNHDA, CDR2 SQIVND (reference sequence). The CDR3 is made up of 14 amino acids. Trimming removed 2 bases from V and 7 bases from J, with 15 bases in between. The CDR3 here is CASSIISGSREQYF. Here the CDR3 DNA reads TGTGCCAGTAGTATAATCAGCGGGTCTCGGGAGCAGTACTTC.

This clonotype was found many times. CDR3 protein: CASSSGADYGYTF. CDR3 in DNA: TGCGCCAGCAGCTCCGGGGCGGATTATGGCTACACCTTC. This chain uses TRBV5-1 with TRBJ1-2, with D maybe TRBD1 (5 bases). V was pared by 3 bases and J by 5 bases, with 11 bases between. Germline lookup yields CDR1 SGHRS and CDR2 YFSETQ. The CDR3 has 13 residues.

The chain has TRBV12-3 or TRBV12-4 and TRBJ1-1, with D maybe TRBD1 (6 bases). CDR3 length: 13 residues. V was trimmed by 5 bases and J by 4 bases, leaving 11 bases between them. The CDR3 region has the DNA TGTGCCAGCAGTCTCCACAGGGTCACTGAAGCTTTCTTT. It translates to CASSLHRVTEAFF.

This chain uses TRBV11-2 with TRBJ1-4; tentative D call: TRBD1 (6 bases). Germline lookup yields CDR1 SGHAT and CDR2 FQNNGV. This CDR3 comprises 14 residues. Trimming removed 6 bases from V and 5 bases from J, with 13 bases in between. This CDR3 reads CASSLTGTNEKLFF. Here the CDR3 DNA reads TGTGCCAGCAGTCTAACAGGGACAAATGAAAAACTGTTTTTT.

This chain joins TRBV20-1 and TRBJ1-1, with 8 bases aligning to TRBD1. J gave up 6 bases and V 5 bases, and 8 bases lay outside the gene matches. The germline V gene has CDR1 DFQATT and CDR2 SNEGSKA (reference sequence). The length of the CDR3 is 13 residues. CDR3 sequence reads: CSAPLAGGAEAFF. CDR3 in DNA: TGCAGTGCTCCTCTCGCAGGGGGCGCTGAAGCTTTCTTT.

The chain joins TRBV3-1 to TRBJ2-5; 7 nucleotides line up with TRBD2. The length of the CDR3 is 13 residues. The J segment lost 13 bases and the V segment lost 0 bases, leaving 8 bases of the junction unmatched. Germline V gives CDR1 LGHDT, CDR2 YNNKEL (reference sequence). The CDR3, as DNA: TGTGCCAGCAGCCAAGAGGGAGGGACCCCTTCGTACTTC. Translated, it gives CASSQEGGTPSYF.

J is TRBJ2-7 and V is TRBV7-2; D is uncertain. Germline lookup yields CDR1 SGHTA and CDR2 FQGNSA. The germline V and J ends were trimmed by 3 bases and 2 bases, with 14 bases remaining between them. This CDR3 is built from 15 residues. The CDR3 nucleotides read TGTGCCAGCAGCTTGGAACAGCTCCCAACCTACGAGCAGTACTTC. Amino acid sequence: CASSLEQLPTYEQYF.

This clonotype was seen more than once but under ten times. The chain employs TRBV12-3 or TRBV12-4 and TRBJ2-1; D might be TRBD1 or TRBD2, each matching 5 bases. The CDR3 consists of 14 residues. V lost 7 bases, J lost 3 bases, and 13 bases lay in between. Written as DNA, the CDR3 is TGTGCCAGCAACCTAAGGGGAGTCTACAATGAGCAGTTCTTC. Encoded protein: CASNLRGVYNEQFF.

In this sample, this clonotype turned up many times. V usage is TRBV5-1 and J usage is TRBJ1-3; unclear D gene. Trimming stripped 4 bases from V and 0 bases from J, with 11 bases between. Germline V gene sequence: CDR1 SGHRS, CDR2 YFSETQ. The CDR3 length is 15 residues. In DNA, the CDR3 is TGCGCCAGCAGCCCGGATCCGAGCTCTGGAAACACCATATATTTT. This gives the protein CASSPDPSSGNTIYF.

The chain joins TRBV2 to TRBJ1-2, with TRBD1 matching 9 bases. The CDR3 runs 15 residues. The J segment lost 6 bases and the V segment lost 6 bases, leaving 11 bases of the junction unmatched. Germline CDR1 and CDR2: SNHLY and FYNNEI. Here the CDR3 DNA reads TGTGCCAGCAGGGTTAAACAGGGGGCCAGGGATGGCTACACCTTC. Protein sequence: CASRVKQGARDGYTF.